This T cell receptor beta chain was captured in a study of early T cells in non-severe SARS-CoV-2 infection. Broader study findings: Using VDJdb, the matching emphasized anti-spike CD8 responses while missing private and CD4 specificities.

This clonotype occurred many times. Its antigen is undetermined. The protocol attached unique molecular identifiers to individual cDNA molecules. TCRdb used MiXCR to reprocess the 5' RACE reads, holding one entry per CDR3 protein. This sample has about 90,000 distinct CDR3 sequences, with 12% found just once. Germline V lookup: CDR1 SQVTM, CDR2 ANQGSEA. This CDR3 has 13 residues. V was shortened by 6 bases and J by 2 bases, with 11 bases between the two germline ends. V usage is TRBV29-1 and J usage is TRBJ2-1; tentatively, D is TRBD2 (5 bases). Here the sequenced sample was whole blood, taken at baseline. The sequence came from an adult who was a healthcare worker with PCR-confirmed SARS-CoV-2 infection or an uninfected control (not recorded which). The CDR3 loop reads CSVLGSTYNEQFF. The CDR3 coding sequence is TGCAGCGTCCTAGGGAGCACCTACAATGAGCAGTTCTTC.